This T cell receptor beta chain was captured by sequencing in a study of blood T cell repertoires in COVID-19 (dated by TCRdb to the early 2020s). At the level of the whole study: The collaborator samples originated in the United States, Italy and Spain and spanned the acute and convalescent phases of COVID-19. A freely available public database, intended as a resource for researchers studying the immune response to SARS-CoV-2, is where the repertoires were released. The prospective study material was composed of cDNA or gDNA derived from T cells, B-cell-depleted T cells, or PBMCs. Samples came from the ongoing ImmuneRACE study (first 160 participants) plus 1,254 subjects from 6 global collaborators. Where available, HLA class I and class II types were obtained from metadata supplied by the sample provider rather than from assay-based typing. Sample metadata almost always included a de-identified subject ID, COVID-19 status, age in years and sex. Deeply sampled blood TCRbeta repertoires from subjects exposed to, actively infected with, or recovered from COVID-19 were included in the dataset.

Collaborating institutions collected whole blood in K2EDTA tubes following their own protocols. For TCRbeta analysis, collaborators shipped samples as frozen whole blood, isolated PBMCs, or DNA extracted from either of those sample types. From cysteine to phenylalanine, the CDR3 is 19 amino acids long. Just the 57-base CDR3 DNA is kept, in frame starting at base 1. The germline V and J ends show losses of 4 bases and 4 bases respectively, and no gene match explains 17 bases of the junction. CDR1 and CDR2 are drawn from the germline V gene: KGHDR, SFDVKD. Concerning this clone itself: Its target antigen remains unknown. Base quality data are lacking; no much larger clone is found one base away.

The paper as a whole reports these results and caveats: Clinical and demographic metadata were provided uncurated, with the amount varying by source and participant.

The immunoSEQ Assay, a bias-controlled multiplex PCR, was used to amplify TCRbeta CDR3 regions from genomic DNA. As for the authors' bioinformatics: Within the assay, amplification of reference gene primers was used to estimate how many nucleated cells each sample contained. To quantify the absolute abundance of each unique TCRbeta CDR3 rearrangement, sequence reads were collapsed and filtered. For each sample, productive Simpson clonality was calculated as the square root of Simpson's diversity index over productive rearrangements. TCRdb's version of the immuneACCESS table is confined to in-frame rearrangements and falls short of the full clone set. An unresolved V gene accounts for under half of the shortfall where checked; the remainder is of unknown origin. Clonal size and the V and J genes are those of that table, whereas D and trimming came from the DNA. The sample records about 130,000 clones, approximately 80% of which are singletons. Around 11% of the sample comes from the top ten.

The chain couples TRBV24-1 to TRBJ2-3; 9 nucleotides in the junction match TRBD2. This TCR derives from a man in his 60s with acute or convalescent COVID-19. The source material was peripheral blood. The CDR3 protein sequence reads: CATSDPNPAGGRAADTQYF. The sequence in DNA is TGTGCCACCAGTGACCCCAATCCTGCCGGCGGGAGGGCCGCAGATACGCAGTATTTT.